This T cell receptor beta chain was observed in a study of T cell repertoires in cytomegalovirus infection. Looking at the study overall: Public TCR beta signatures were indicative of both CMV infection and a matching HLA type. Study-wide points: HLA-C-restricted, CMV-specific TCR beta clonotypes were dominant ex vivo. There were carriers of CMV plus the relevant HLA, and cumulative public TCR beta family frequency identified them.

In TCRdb, the reads were re-called with MiXCR into one record per CDR3 protein. The sample includes hundreds of thousands of distinct CDR3 sequences, approximately 18% seen only once; the top ten take less than 9.5%. In this sample, this clonotype turned up many times. What it recognizes is unknown. V dropped 3 bases and J dropped 5 bases, with 14 bases sitting between them. Looked up from germline, CDR1 is SGHTA and CDR2 is FQGNSA. This CDR3 has 15 amino acids. Sequencing used PBMCs. This TCR came from a human donor in good health (CMV status not recorded). Some clones in this sample may be carry-over from other donors' samples. This chain links TRBV7-2 with TRBJ2-1; D may correspond to TRBD1 or TRBD2 (6 bases each). CDR3 DNA sequence: TGTGCCAGCAGCTTGGGCCGCGGGACACACAATGAGCAGTTCTTC. It is translated as CASSLGRGTHNEQFF. Full variable domain (outside the CDR3, taken from reference TRBV7-2 and TRBJ2-1): GAGVSQSPSNKVTEKGKDVELRCDPISGHTALYWYRQSLGQGLEFLIYFQGNSAPDKSGLPSDRFSAERTGGSVSTLTIQRTQQEDSAVYLCASSLGRGTHNEQFFGPGTRLTVL.